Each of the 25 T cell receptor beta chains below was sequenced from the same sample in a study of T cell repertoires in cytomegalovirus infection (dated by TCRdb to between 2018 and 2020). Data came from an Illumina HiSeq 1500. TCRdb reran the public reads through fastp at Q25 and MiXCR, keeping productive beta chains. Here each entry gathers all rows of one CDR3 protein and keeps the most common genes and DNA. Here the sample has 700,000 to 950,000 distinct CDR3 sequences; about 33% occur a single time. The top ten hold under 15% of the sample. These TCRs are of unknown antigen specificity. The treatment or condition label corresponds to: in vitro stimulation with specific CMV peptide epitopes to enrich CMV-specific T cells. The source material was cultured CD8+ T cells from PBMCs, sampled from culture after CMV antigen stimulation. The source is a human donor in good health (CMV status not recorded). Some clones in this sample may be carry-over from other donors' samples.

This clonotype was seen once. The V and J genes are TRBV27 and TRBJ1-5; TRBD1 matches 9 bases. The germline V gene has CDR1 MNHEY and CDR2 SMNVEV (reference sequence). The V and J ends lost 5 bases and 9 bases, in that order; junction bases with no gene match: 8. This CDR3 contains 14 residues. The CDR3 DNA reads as TGTGCCAGCAGTGACCAGGGACAGGGTCCGCCCCAGCATTTT. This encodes CASSDQGQGPPQHF.

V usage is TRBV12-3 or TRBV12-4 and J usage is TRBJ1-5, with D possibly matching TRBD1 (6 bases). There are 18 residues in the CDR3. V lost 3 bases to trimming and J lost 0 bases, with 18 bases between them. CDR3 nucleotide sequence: TGTGCCAGCAGTTTTCCGGGACATGGGTTTTATAGCAATCAGCCCCAGCATTTT. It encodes CASSFPGHGFYSNQPQHF.

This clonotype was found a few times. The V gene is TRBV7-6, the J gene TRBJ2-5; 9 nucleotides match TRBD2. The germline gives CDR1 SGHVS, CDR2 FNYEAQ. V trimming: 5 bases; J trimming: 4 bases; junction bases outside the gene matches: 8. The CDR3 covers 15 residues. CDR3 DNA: TGTGCCAGCAGCCGAGACCTTAGCGGGGGAGAGACCCAGTACTTC. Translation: CASSRDLSGGETQYF. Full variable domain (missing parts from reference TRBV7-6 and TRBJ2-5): GAGVSQSPRYKVTKRGQDVALRCDPISGHVSLYWYRQALGQGPEFLTYFNYEAQQDKSGLPNDRFSAERPEGSISTLTIQRTEQRDSAMYRCASSRDLSGGETQYFGPGTRLLVL.

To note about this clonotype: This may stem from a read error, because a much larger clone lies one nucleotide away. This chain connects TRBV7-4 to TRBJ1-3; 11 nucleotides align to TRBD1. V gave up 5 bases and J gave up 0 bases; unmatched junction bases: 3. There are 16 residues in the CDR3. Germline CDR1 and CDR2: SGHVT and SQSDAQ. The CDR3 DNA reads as TGTGCCAGCAGCCCCGGGACAGGGGGCTCTGGAAACACCATATATTTT. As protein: CASSPGTGGSGNTIYF. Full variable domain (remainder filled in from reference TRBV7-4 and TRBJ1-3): GAGVSQSPRYKVAKRGRDVALRCDSISGHVTLYWYRQTLGQGSEVLTYSQSDAQRDKSGRPSGRFSAERPERSVSTLKIQRTEQGDSAVYLCASSPGTGGSGNTIYFGEGSWLTVV.

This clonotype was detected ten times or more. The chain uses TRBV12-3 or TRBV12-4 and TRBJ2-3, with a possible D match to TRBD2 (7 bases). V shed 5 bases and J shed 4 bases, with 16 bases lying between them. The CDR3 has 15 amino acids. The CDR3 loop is CASSTAMRGPDTQYF. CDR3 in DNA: TGTGCCAGCAGTACAGCTATGCGGGGGCCAGATACGCAGTATTTT.

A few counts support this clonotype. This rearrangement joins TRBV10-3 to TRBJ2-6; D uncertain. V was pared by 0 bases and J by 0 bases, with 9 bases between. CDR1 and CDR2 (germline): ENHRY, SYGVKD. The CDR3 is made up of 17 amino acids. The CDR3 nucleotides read TGTGCCATCAGTGAGTCGGGCAGGAGCTCTGGGGCCAACGTCCTGACTTTC. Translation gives CAISESGRSSGANVLTF.

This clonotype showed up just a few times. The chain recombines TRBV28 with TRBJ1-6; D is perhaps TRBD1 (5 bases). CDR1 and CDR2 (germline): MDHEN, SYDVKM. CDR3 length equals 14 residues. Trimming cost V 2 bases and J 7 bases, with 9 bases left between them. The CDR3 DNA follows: TGTGCCAGCAGTTTAAGCTGGGGGAATTCACCCCTCCACTTT. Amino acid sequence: CASSLSWGNSPLHF.

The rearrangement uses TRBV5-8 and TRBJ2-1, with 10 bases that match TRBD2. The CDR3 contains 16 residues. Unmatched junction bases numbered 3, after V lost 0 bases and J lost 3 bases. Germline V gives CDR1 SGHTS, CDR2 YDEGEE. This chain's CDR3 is CASSLEIAGGYNEQFF. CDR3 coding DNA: TGTGCCAGCAGCTTGGAAATAGCGGGGGGCTACAATGAGCAGTTCTTC.

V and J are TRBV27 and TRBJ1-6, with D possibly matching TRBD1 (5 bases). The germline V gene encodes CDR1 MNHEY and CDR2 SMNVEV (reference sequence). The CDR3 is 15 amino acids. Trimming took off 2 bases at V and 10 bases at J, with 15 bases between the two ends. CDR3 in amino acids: CASSLRFRAASPLHF. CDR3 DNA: TGTGCCAGCAGTTTAAGGTTCAGGGCGGCCTCACCCCTCCACTTT.

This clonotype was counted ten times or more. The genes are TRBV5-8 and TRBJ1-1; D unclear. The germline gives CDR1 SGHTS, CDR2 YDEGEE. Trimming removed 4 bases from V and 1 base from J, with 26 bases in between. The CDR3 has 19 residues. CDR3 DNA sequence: TGTGCCAGCAGCCATACCAGCTTACTTCTATTCGGTTGGAACACTGAAGCTTTCTTT. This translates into CASSHTSLLLFGWNTEAFF.

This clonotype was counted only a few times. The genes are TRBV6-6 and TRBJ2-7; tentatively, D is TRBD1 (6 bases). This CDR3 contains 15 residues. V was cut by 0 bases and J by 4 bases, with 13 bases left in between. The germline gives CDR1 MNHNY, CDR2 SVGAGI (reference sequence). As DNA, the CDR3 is TGTGCCAGCAGTTACTCGGGCGTACAGGGTTACGAGCAGTACTTC. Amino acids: CASSYSGVQGYEQYF.

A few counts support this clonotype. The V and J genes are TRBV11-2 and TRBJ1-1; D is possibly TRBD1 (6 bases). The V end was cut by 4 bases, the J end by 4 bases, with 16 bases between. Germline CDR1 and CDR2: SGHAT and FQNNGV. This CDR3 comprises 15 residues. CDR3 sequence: CASSSSRGRGTEAFF. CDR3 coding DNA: TGTGCCAGCAGCTCCTCCAGGGGAAGGGGCACTGAAGCTTTCTTT.

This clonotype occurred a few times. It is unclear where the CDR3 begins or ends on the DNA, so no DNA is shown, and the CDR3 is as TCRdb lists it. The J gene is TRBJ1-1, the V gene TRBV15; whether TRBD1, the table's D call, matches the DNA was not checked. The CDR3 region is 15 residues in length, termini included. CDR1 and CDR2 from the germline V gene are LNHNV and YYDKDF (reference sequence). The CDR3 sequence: CATSRDSGQGTEAFF.

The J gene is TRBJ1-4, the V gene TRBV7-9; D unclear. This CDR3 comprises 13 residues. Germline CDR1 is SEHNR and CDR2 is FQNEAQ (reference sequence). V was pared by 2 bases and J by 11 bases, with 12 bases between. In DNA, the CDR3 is TGTGCCAGCAGCTTAAGGGAGCCGGGTAAACTGTTTTTT. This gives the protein CASSLREPGKLFF.

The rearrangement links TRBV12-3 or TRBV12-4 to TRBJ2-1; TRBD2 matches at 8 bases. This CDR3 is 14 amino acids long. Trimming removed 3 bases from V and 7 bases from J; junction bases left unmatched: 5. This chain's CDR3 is CASSFGGAANEQFF. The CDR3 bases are TGTGCCAGCAGTTTCGGGGGGGCCGCTAATGAGCAGTTCTTC.

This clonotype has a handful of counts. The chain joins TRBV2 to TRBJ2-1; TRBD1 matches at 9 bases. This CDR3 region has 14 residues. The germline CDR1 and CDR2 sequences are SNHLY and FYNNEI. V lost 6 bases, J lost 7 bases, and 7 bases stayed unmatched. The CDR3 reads CASSTGTGPNEQFF. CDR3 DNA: TGTGCCAGCAGCACCGGGACAGGGCCTAATGAGCAGTTCTTC.

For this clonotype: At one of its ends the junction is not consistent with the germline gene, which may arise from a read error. CDR3 sequence: CASSPAGSNQPRHF. CDR3 nucleotides: TGTGCCAGCAGCCCGGCGGGGAGCAATCAGCCCCGGCATTTT. The rearrangement links TRBV7-9 to TRBJ1-5; D uncertain. There are 14 residues in the CDR3. Looked up from germline, CDR1 is SEHNR and CDR2 is FQNEAQ (reference sequence).

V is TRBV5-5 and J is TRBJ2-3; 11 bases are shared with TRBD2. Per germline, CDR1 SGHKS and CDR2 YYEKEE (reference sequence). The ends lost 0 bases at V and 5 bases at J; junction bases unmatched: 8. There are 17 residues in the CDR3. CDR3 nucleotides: TGTGCCAGCAGCTTGGTAGCGGGGGGGCTGCGGATAGATACGCAGTATTTT. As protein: CASSLVAGGLRIDTQYF.

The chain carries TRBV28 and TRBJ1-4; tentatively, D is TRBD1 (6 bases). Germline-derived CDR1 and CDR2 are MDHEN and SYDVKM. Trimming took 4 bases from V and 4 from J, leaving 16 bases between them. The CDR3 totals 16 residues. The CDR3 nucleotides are TGTGCCAGCAGTTCCATCGACAGGACACTTAATGAAAAACTGTTTTTT. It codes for CASSSIDRTLNEKLFF. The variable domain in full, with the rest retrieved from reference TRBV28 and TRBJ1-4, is DVKVTQSSRYLVKRTGEKVFLECVQDMDHENMFWYRQDPGLGLRLIYFSYDVKMKEKGDIPEGYSVSREKKERFSLILESASTNQTSMYLCASSSIDRTLNEKLFFGSGTQLSVL.

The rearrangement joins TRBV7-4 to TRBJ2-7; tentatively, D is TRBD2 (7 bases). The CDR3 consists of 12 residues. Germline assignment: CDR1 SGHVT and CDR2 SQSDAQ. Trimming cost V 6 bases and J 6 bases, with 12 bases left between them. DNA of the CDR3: TGTGCCAGCAGTCGCGGGGGCCGCGAGCAGTACTTC. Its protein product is CASSRGGREQYF.

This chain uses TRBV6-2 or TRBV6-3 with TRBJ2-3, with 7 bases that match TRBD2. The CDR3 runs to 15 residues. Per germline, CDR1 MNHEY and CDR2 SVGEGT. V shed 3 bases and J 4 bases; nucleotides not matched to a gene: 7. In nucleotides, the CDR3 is TGTGCCAGCAGTTATTTAGACCGGGGGGCAGATACGCAGTATTTT. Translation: CASSYLDRGADTQYF.

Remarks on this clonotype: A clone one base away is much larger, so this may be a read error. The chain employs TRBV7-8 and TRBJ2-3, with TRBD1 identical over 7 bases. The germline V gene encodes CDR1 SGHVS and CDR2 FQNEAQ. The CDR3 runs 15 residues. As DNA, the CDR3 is TGTGGCAGCAGTCTGAACAGGGGAGGCACAGATACGCAGTATTTT. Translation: CGSSLNRGGTDTQYF.

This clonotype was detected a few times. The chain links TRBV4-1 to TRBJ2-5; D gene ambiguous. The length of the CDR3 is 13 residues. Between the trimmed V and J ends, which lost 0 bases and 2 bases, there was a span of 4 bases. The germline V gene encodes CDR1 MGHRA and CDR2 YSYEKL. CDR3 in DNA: TGCGCCAGCAGCCAAGACTCTCAAGAGACCCAGTACTTC. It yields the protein CASSQDSQETQYF.

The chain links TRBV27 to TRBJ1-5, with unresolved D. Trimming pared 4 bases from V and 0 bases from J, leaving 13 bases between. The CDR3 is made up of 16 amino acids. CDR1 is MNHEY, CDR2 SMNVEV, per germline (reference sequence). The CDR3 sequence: CASSYLTGNSNQPQHF. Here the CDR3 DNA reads TGTGCCAGCAGTTACCTGACGGGGAATAGCAATCAGCCCCAGCATTTT.

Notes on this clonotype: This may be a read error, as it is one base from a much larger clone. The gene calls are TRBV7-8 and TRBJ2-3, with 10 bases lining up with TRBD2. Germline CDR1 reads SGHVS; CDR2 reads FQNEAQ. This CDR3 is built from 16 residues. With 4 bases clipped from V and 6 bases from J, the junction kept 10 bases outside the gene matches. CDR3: CASSSALAGVWDTQYF. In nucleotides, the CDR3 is TGTGCCAGCAGCTCCGCCCTAGCGGGGGTGTGGGATACGCAGTATTTT.